This T cell receptor beta chain was found in a study of T cells after yellow fever vaccination. A single record per CDR3 protein comes from TCRdb applying MiXCR to the 5' RACE reads. The data show 80,000 to 100,000 distinct CDR3 sequences, with less than 6% seen just once and over 40% held by the top ten. Study-level results: Compared with primary, the secondary response was weaker and peaked at day 5, not 15.

CDR1 and CDR2 (germline): SNHLY, FYNNEI. V lost 7 bases, J lost 1 base, and 4 bases stayed unmatched. This CDR3 region has 14 residues. A few counts support this clonotype. Its antigen is unidentified. This material consisted of CD8+ T cells sorted from PBMCs, taken 10 days after the yellow fever booster vaccination. This clonotype was sampled from a man between 18 and 35 years old who received the YFV17D yellow fever vaccine. The V gene is TRBV2, the J gene TRBJ1-2; 9 bases agree with TRBD1. CDR3 loop: CASIGQGINYGYTF. CDR3 nucleotide sequence: TGTGCCAGCATCGGACAGGGGATTAACTATGGCTACACCTTC. The whole variable domain, filled in from reference TRBV2 and TRBJ1-2, reads EPEVTQTPSHQVTQMGQEVILRCVPISNHLYFYWYRQILGQKVEFLVSFYNNEISEKSEIFDDQFSVERPDGSNFTLKIRSTKLEDSAMYFCASIGQGINYGYTFGSGTRLTVV.